Following are 25 T cell receptor beta chains from one sample sequenced in a study of T cell repertoires in cytomegalovirus infection. TCRdb used MiXCR to reprocess the reads, holding one entry per CDR3 protein. The sample yields some 270,000 distinct CDR3 sequences, about 20% seen once. Which antigens these TCRs recognize remains unknown. This material consisted of cultured PBMCs, taken from culture after CMV antigen stimulation. All receptors come from a human donor in good health (CMV status not recorded). Some clones in this sample may be carry-over from other donors' samples.

V usage is TRBV20-1 and J usage is TRBJ1-1; 9 bases fit TRBD1. This CDR3 has 13 residues. Germline loops: CDR1 DFQATT, CDR2 SNEGSKA (reference sequence). The ends lost 6 bases at V and 3 bases at J; junction bases unmatched: 5. For the CDR3, the DNA is TGCAGTGCATTTCGACAGGGGGACACTGAAGCTTTCTTT. It yields the protein CSAFRQGDTEAFF.

This clonotype was counted ten times or more. The chain joins TRBV7-9 to TRBJ2-5, with 7 bases fitting TRBD1. Per germline, CDR1 SEHNR and CDR2 FQNEAQ (reference sequence). The CDR3 runs 13 residues. The V and J ends lost 7 bases and 5 bases, in that order; junction bases with no gene match: 7. DNA for the CDR3: TGTGCCAGCACCACAGGGGAGTTGGAGACCCAGTACTTC. Amino acids: CASTTGELETQYF.

There are a few counts of this clonotype. V usage is TRBV2 and J usage is TRBJ1-2; 7 positions agree with TRBD1. Germline CDR1 and CDR2: SNHLY and FYNNEI. J gave up 4 bases and V 2 bases, and 4 bases lay outside the gene matches. There are 14 residues in the CDR3. This chain's CDR3 is CASSETGEGYGYTF. In DNA, the CDR3 is TGTGCCAGCAGTGAAACAGGGGAAGGCTATGGCTACACCTTC.

The J gene is TRBJ1-1, the V gene TRBV28; TRBD1 is a possible D gene (6 bases). The CDR3 spans 14 residues. Germline V lookup: CDR1 MDHEN, CDR2 SYDVKM. Trimming removed 3 bases from V and 1 base from J, with 9 bases in between. The CDR3 reads CASSLSDRNTEAFF. CDR3 DNA: TGTGCCAGCAGTTTGTCGGACAGGAACACTGAAGCTTTCTTT.

This clonotype turned up a few times. Germline is not matched at one junction end, which may reflect a read error. The rearrangement uses TRBV7-7 and TRBJ2-6; 13 bases align to TRBD2. The CDR3 is 18 amino acids. Per the germline V gene, CDR1 is SSHAT and CDR2 is FNYEAQ (reference sequence). Here the CDR3 DNA reads TGTGCTAGCAGCCCTGGGACTAGCGGGATCTCTGGGGCCAACGTCCTGACTTTC. Translation gives CASSPGTSGISGANVLTF.

This clonotype was found many times. The chain links TRBV7-2 to TRBJ2-1; D is tentatively TRBD1 or TRBD2 (7 bases each). Trimming pared 2 bases from V and 10 bases from J, leaving 12 bases between. The germline CDR1 and CDR2 sequences are SGHTA and FQGNSA. The CDR3 has 13 amino acids. The CDR3 sequence is CASSLPGGGEQFF. Written as DNA, the CDR3 is TGTGCCAGCAGCTTACCAGGGGGGGGAGAGCAGTTCTTC.

This clonotype was detected a few times. V is TRBV20-1 and J is TRBJ2-3, with 9 bases that match TRBD2. Germline V gives CDR1 DFQATT, CDR2 SNEGSKA (reference sequence). V dropped 2 bases and J dropped 4; count of bases not matched to a gene: 7. The CDR3 extends over 15 amino acids. Written as DNA, the CDR3 is TGCAGTGCTAGACCCGGGACTAGCTTCGCAGATACGCAGTATTTT. Amino acid sequence: CSARPGTSFADTQYF.

At least ten counts were recorded for this clonotype. This chain uses TRBV7-9 with TRBJ1-4, with no clear D. There are 15 residues in the CDR3. V was pared by 2 bases and J by 3 bases, with 10 bases between. Germline V CDR1 and CDR2: SEHNR, FQNEAQ (reference sequence). The CDR3 loop reads CASSLLVDSNEKLFF. Written as DNA, the CDR3 is TGTGCCAGCAGCTTATTGGTGGATTCTAATGAAAAACTGTTTTTT.

In nucleotides, the CDR3 is TGTGCCATCAGGAAGCTAGCGGGAGTGGGGGATGAGCAGTTCTTC. It translates to CAIRKLAGVGDEQFF. The J gene is TRBJ2-1, the V gene TRBV10-3, with 10 bases identical to TRBD2. V shed 6 bases and J 8 bases; nucleotides not matched to a gene: 10. The CDR3 extends over 15 amino acids. Germline CDR1 reads ENHRY; CDR2 reads SYGVKD.

This clonotype has more than one count but fewer than ten. The V call is TRBV28, the J call TRBJ2-7; D is uncertain. The CDR3 is made up of 13 amino acids. From germline, CDR1 is MDHEN and CDR2 SYDVKM. V was clipped by 2 bases and J by 2 bases, with 7 bases between them. CDR3 nucleotides: TGTGCCAGCAGTTTAGCAGCGACCTACGAGCAGTACTTC. Translated, it gives CASSLAATYEQYF.

This clonotype was detected ten times or more. The V and J genes are TRBV11-2 and TRBJ1-5; D not resolved. Germline CDR1 SGHAT, CDR2 FQNNGV. The CDR3 totals 16 residues. The V gene lost 1 base and the J gene lost 7 bases, with 17 bases spanning the gap. The CDR3 protein is CASSLGRVRLRQPQHF. CDR3 sequence (DNA): TGTGCCAGCAGCTTAGGAAGGGTTCGTCTTAGGCAGCCCCAGCATTTT.

This clonotype was detected many times. The chain carries TRBV4-3 and TRBJ2-7; tentative D call: TRBD2 (6 bases). This CDR3 comprises 14 residues. Germline V CDR1 and CDR2: LGHNA, YSLEER. The ends were cut back, 4 bases at V and 5 bases at J, with 15 bases in the middle. The CDR3 sequence is CASSRLGSLHEQYF. The CDR3 DNA follows: TGCGCCAGCAGCCGACTAGGGTCCCTCCACGAGCAGTACTTC.

This clonotype was picked up a small number of times. CDR3 in amino acids: CASSLSPGGEESYEQYF. DNA for the CDR3: TGTGCCAGCAGCCTCTCGCCAGGCGGCGAGGAGTCCTACGAGCAGTACTTC. V gene TRBV7-9 combines with J gene TRBJ2-7; D is uncertain. The V end was cut by 5 bases, the J end by 1 base, with 21 bases between. There are 17 residues in the CDR3. The V gene's germline CDR1 is SEHNR and CDR2 FQNEAQ (reference sequence).

The table lists this clonotype with many counts. V gene TRBV7-3 combines with J gene TRBJ2-1; TRBD2 agrees at 16 bases. The V gene's germline CDR1 is SGHTA and CDR2 FQGTGA. The CDR3 loop spans 17 amino acids. After removal of 1 base from V and 6 bases from J, the junction contained 3 bases not matched to a gene. The CDR3 loop is CASSLKGLAGGGNEQFF. CDR3 coding DNA: TGTGCCAGCAGCTTAAAGGGACTAGCGGGAGGGGGCAATGAGCAGTTCTTC.

This clonotype was counted a few times. The chain joins TRBV6-6 to TRBJ1-5; D ambiguous. CDR3 length: 14 residues. Trimming took 5 bases from V and 2 from J, leaving 10 bases between them. CDR1 is MNHNY, CDR2 SVGAGI, per germline (reference sequence). The CDR3 is CASSPTVGNQPQHF. Here the CDR3 DNA reads TGTGCCAGCAGTCCAACGGTTGGCAATCAGCCCCAGCATTTT.

This clonotype has more than one count but fewer than ten. The V call is TRBV5-6, the J call TRBJ2-2; 10 positions agree with TRBD2. The germline gives CDR1 SGHDT, CDR2 YYEEEE. The CDR3 length is 16 residues. The junction had 4 bases not matched to a gene; V was cut back by 1 base and J by 4 bases. The CDR3: CASSLWLAGATGELFF. The CDR3 nucleotides read TGTGCCAGCAGCTTGTGGCTAGCGGGAGCCACCGGGGAGCTGTTTTTT. Using reference TRBV5-6 and TRBJ2-2 for the parts outside the CDR3, the full variable domain is DAGVTQSPTHLIKTRGQQVTLRCSPKSGHDTVSWYQQALGQGPQFIFQYYEEEERQRGNFPDRFSGHQFPNYSSELNVNALLLGDSALYLCASSLWLAGATGELFFGEGSRLTVL.

This clonotype was counted at least ten times. The V call is TRBV7-2, the J call TRBJ1-4; D call uncertain. The CDR3 is 14 amino acids. Trimming took 1 base from V and 5 from J, leaving 8 bases between them. Germline values: CDR1 SGHTA, CDR2 FQGNSA. CDR3 loop: CASSLDPRNEKLFF. The CDR3 nucleotides are TGTGCCAGCAGCTTAGACCCCAGAAATGAAAAACTGTTTTTT. Combining the CDR3 with reference TRBV7-2 and TRBJ1-4 gives the whole variable domain GAGVSQSPSNKVTEKGKDVELRCDPISGHTALYWYRQSLGQGLEFLIYFQGNSAPDKSGLPSDRFSAERTGGSVSTLTIQRTQQEDSAVYLCASSLDPRNEKLFFGSGTQLSVL.

This clonotype was seen many times. This chain links TRBV6-2 or TRBV6-3 with TRBJ2-3; D possibly matches TRBD1 or TRBD2 (5 bases each). The V end lost 2 bases, the J end lost 5 bases, and 11 bases lay between the germline ends. The CDR3 has 14 residues. Germline V lookup: CDR1 MNHEY, CDR2 SVGEGT. The CDR3 reads CASSYLRGKDTQYF. As DNA, the CDR3 is TGTGCCAGCAGTTACCTGAGGGGCAAAGATACGCAGTATTTT.

This clonotype was observed at least ten times. The chain uses TRBV7-2 and TRBJ2-5; perhaps D is TRBD1 or TRBD2 (5 bases each). This CDR3 region has 13 residues. From germline, CDR1 is SGHTA and CDR2 FQGNSA. V was trimmed by 5 bases and J by 2 bases, leaving 9 bases between them. Here the CDR3 reads CASSRDPQETQYF. In DNA form, the CDR3 reads TGTGCCAGCAGCCGGGACCCTCAAGAGACCCAGTACTTC.

The chain recombines TRBV12-3 or TRBV12-4 with TRBJ1-2, with D uncertain. V lost 3 bases and J 2 bases, leaving 13 bases between the germline ends. This CDR3 comprises 15 residues. In DNA, the CDR3 is TGTGCCAGCAGTTTTTTCCTATCGTCAAACTATGGCTACACCTTC. Translating gives CASSFFLSSNYGYTF.

This clonotype was seen repeatedly, ten times or more. V and J are TRBV14 and TRBJ2-1; unclear D gene. Germline CDR1 reads SGHDN; CDR2 reads FVKESK. The CDR3 consists of 18 residues. Trimming shortened V by 1 base and J by 2 bases, and 18 bases separated the two germline ends. The CDR3 loop reads CASSQVSGRLSTYNEQFF. The CDR3 coding sequence is TGTGCCAGCAGCCAAGTATCCGGGCGGCTATCCACCTACAATGAGCAGTTCTTC. Variable domain in full (rest from reference TRBV14 and TRBJ2-1): EAGVTQFPSHSVIEKGQTVTLRCDPISGHDNLYWYRRVMGKEIKFLLHFVKESKQDESGMPNNRFLAERTGGTYSTLKVQPAELEDSGVYFCASSQVSGRLSTYNEQFFGPGTRLTVL.

The chain recombines TRBV11-2 with TRBJ1-3, with no clear D. This CDR3 contains 14 residues. Trimming removed 1 base at V and 2 bases at J, with 6 bases between. Germline V gene data show CDR1 as SGHAT and CDR2 as FQNNGV. For the CDR3, the DNA is TGTGCCAGCAGCTTAGCTCGGGCTGGAAACACCATATATTTT. This translates into CASSLARAGNTIYF.

Only a few counts were recorded for this clonotype. The chain carries TRBV6-5 and TRBJ1-1; no clear D gene. V gave up 2 bases and J gave up 7 bases, with 14 bases separating them. The CDR3 runs to 14 residues. Germline CDR1 is MNHEY and CDR2 is SVGAGI. The CDR3 nucleotides are TGTGCCAGCAGTTACCTCCCCGGGTATAGTGAAGCTTTCTTT. Its protein product is CASSYLPGYSEAFF.

This clonotype was seen a few times. V and J are TRBV7-3 and TRBJ1-1; weak D call: TRBD1 (5 bases). The CDR3 is 16 residues long. Per germline, CDR1 SGHTA and CDR2 FQGTGA. Trimming took 6 bases from V and 1 from J, leaving 18 bases between them. The CDR3: CASRIGLGDPNTEAFF. As DNA, the CDR3 is TGTGCCAGCAGGATTGGGCTAGGGGACCCGAACACTGAAGCTTTCTTT. Together with reference TRBV7-3 and TRBJ1-1, the CDR3 gives the full variable domain: GAGVSQTPSNKVTEKGKYVELRCDPISGHTALYWYRQSLGQGPEFLIYFQGTGAADDSGLPNDRFFAVRPEGSVSTLKIQRTERGDSAVYLCASRIGLGDPNTEAFFGQGTRLTVV.

This clonotype was seen at least ten times. The rearrangement links TRBV7-3 to TRBJ2-7; a possible D gene is TRBD1 (5 bases). Trimming cost V 1 base and J 1 base, with 11 bases left between them. Per the germline V gene, CDR1 is SGHTA and CDR2 is FQGTGA. The CDR3 loop spans 15 amino acids. The CDR3 bases are TGTGCCAGCAGCTTAAAAGGGGAACCTTCCTACGAGCAGTACTTC. It codes for CASSLKGEPSYEQYF.